The clone carrying this TCR beta chain was observed at least ten times. Its antigen is not identified. Template switching added a universal primer site; cDNA carried unique molecular identifiers. TCRdb independently ran MiXCR on the 5' RACE reads; one entry per CDR3 protein. The table shows 450,000 to 650,000 distinct CDR3 sequences, with over 8.5% occurring only once. With 7 bases clipped from V and 5 bases from J, the junction kept 11 bases outside the gene matches. Germline V gene sequence: CDR1 DFQATT, CDR2 SNEGSKA (reference sequence). CDR3 length: 13 amino acids. The data originate from a study of identical twins. General observations from the study: The conclusions drew on cross-sectional statistical analysis instead of tracking the same donors.

This sample was shared with a second study, whose subject was yellow fever vaccine responses in identical twins.

Sequencing was done on a sample of PBMCs. The sequence was collected from a woman between 18 and 29 years old in good health. The rearrangement joins TRBV20-1 to TRBJ2-7; TRBD2 matches at 7 bases. The CDR3 sequence: CSGRFAGVHEQYF. Written as DNA, the CDR3 is TGCAGTGGGCGCTTTGCGGGAGTTCACGAGCAGTACTTC.